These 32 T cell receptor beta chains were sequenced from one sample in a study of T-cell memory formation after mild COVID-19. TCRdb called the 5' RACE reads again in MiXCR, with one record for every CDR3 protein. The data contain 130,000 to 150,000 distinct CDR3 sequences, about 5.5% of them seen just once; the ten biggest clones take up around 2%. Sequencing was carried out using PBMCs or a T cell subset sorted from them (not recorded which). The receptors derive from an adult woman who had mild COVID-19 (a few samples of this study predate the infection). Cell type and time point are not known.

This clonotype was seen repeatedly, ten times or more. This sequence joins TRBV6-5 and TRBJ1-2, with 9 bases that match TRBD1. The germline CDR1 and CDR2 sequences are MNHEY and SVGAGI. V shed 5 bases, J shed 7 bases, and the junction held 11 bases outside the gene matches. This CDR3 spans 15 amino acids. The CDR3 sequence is CASSRGTGKSPGYTF. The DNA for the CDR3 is TGTGCCAGCAGTCGGGGGACAGGGAAAAGTCCTGGCTACACCTTC.

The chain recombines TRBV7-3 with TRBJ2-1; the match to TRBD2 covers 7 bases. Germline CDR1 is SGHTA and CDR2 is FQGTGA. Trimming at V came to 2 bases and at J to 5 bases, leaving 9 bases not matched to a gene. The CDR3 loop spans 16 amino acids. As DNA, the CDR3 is TGTGCCAGCAGCTTATTGGGCGCTGCGGGGGACAATGAGCAGTTCTTC. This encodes CASSLLGAAGDNEQFF.

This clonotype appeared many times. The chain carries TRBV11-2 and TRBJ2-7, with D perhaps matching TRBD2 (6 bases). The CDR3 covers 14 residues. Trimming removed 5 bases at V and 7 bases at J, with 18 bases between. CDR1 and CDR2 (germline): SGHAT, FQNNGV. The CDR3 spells CASSPQGGVGEQYF. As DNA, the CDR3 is TGTGCCAGCAGCCCCCAGGGAGGTGTTGGGGAGCAGTACTTC. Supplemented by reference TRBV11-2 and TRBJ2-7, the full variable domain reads EAGVAQSPRYKIIEKRQSVAFWCNPISGHATLYWYQQILGQGPKLLIQFQNNGVVDDSQLPKDRFSAERLKGVDSTLKIQPAKLEDSAVYLCASSPQGGVGEQYFGPGTRLTVT.

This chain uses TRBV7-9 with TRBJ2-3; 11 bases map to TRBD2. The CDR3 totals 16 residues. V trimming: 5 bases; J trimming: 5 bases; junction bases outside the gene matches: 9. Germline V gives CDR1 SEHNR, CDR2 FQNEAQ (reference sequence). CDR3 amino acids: CASSAQTSGAVDTQYF. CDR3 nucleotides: TGTGCCAGCAGCGCCCAGACTAGCGGGGCTGTAGATACGCAGTATTTT.

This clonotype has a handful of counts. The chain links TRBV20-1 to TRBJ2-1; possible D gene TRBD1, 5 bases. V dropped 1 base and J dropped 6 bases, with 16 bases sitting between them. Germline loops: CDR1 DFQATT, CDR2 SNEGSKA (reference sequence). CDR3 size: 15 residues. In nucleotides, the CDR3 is TGCAGTGCTAGAGTCCCAGGGCCTGTACGCAATGAGCAGTTCTTC. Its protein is CSARVPGPVRNEQFF.

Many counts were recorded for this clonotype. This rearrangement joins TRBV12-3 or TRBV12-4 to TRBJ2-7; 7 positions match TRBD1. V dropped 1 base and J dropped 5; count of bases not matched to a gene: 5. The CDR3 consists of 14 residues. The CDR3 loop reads CASSLGDREDEQYF. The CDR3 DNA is TGTGCCAGCAGTTTAGGAGACAGGGAAGACGAGCAGTACTTC.

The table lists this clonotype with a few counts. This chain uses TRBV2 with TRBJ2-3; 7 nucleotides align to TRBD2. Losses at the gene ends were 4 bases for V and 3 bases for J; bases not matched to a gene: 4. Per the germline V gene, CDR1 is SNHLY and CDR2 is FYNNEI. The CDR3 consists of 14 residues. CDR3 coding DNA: TGTGCCAGCAGTGCCCTGGGAGGGACAGATACGCAGTATTTT. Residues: CASSALGGTDTQYF.

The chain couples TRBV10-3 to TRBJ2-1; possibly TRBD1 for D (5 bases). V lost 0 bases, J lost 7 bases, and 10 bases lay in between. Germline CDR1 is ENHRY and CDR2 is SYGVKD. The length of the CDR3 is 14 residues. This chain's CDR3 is CAISESPAGNEQFF. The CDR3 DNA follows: TGTGCCATCAGTGAGTCGCCGGCAGGGAATGAGCAGTTCTTC.

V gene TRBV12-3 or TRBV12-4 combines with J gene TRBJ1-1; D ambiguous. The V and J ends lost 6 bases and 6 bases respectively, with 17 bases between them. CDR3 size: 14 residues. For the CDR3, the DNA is TGTGCCAGCAGCCCCCTAAGAGGGTCCGCTGAAGCTTTCTTT. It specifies CASSPLRGSAEAFF.

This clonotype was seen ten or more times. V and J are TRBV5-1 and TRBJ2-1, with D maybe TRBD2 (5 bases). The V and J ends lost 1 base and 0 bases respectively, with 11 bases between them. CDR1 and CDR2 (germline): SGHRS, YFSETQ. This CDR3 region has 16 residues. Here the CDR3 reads CASSLIAGSSYNEQFF. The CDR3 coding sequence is TGCGCCAGCAGCTTGATTGCTGGGAGCTCCTACAATGAGCAGTTCTTC.

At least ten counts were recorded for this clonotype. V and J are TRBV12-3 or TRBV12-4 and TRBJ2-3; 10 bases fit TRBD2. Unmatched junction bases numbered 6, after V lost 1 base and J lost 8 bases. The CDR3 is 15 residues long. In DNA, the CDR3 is TGTGCCAGCAGTTTAGTTAGCGGGAGGCGTGGTACGCAGTATTTT. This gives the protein CASSLVSGRRGTQYF.

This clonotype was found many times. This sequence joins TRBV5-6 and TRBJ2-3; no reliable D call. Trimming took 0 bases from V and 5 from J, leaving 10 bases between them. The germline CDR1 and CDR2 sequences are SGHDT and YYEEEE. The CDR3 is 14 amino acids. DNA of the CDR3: TGTGCCAGCAGCTTGGGAGAACCAAGAGATACGCAGTATTTT. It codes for CASSLGEPRDTQYF.

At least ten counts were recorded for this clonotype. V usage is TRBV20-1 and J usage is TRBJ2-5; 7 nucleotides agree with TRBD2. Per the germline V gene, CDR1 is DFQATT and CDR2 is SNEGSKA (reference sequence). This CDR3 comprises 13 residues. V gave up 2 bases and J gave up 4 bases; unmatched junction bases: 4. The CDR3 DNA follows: TGCAGTGCTAGAAAGCCGGGGGGAGAGACCCAGTACTTC. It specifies CSARKPGGETQYF.

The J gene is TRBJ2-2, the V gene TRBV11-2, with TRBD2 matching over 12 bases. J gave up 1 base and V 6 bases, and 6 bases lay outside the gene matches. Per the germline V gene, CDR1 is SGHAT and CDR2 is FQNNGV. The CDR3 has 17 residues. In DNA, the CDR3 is TGTGCCAGCAGTTGGACTAGCGGGATGGTGAACACCGGGGAGCTGTTTTTT. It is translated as CASSWTSGMVNTGELFF.

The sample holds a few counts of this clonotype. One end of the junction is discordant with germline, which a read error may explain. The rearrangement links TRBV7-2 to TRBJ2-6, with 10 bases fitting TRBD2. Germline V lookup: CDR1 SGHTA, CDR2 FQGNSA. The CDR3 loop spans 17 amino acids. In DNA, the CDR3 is TGTGCCAGCAGCGTAGCGGGAGGTTCCTCTGGGGCCAACGTCCTGACTTTC. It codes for CASSVAGGSSGANVLTF.

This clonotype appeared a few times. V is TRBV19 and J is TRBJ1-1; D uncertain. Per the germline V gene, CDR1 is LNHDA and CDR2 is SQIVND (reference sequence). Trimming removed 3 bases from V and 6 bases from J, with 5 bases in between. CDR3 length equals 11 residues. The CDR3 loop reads CASSMGPEAFF. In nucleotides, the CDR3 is TGTGCCAGTAGTATGGGTCCTGAAGCTTTCTTT.

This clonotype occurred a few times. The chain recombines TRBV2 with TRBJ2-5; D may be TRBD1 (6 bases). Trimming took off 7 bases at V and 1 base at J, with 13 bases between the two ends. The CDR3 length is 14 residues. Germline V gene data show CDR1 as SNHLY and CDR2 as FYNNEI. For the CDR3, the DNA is TGTGCCAGCAAGAACGACAGGAGCCAAGAGACCCAGTACTTC. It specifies CASKNDRSQETQYF.

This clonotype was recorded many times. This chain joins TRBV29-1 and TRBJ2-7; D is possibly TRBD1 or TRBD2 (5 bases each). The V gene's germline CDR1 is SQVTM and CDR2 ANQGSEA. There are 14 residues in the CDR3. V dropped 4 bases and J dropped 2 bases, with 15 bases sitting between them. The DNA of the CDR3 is TGCAGCGTTGGGGAGAGACAGCCGACCTACGAGCAGTACTTC. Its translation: CSVGERQPTYEQYF.

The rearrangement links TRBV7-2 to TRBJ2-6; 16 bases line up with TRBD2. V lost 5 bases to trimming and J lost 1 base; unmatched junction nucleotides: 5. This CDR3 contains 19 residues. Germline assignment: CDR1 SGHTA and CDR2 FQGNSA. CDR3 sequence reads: CASSPGLAGGDSGANVLTF. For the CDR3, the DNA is TGTGCCAGCAGCCCGGGACTAGCGGGAGGGGATTCTGGGGCCAACGTCCTGACTTTC.

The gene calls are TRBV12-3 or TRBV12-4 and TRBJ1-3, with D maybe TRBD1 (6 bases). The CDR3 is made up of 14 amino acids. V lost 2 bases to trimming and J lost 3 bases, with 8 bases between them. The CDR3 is CASSLLGGGNTIYF. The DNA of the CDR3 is TGTGCCAGCAGTTTACTAGGGGGTGGAAACACCATATATTTT.

The CDR3 protein is CASSDGQGAIGEEQYF. The CDR3 DNA follows: TGTGCCAGCAGTGACGGACAGGGGGCAATAGGTGAAGAGCAGTACTTC. This chain links TRBV12-3 or TRBV12-4 with TRBJ2-7; 11 bases are a match to TRBD1. CDR3 length equals 16 residues. Trimming took 5 bases from V and 7 from J; bases not matched to a gene: 13.

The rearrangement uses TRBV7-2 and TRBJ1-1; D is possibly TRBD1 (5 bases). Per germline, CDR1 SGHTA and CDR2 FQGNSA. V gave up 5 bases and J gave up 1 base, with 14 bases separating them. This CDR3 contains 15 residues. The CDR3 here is CASSPGLAKNTEAFF. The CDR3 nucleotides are TGTGCCAGCAGCCCGGGACTAGCAAAGAACACTGAAGCTTTCTTT.

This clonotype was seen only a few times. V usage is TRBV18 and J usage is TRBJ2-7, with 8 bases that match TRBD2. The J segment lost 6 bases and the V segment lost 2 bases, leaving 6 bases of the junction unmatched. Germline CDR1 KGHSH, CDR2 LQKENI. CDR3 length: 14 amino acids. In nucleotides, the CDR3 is TGTGCCAGCTCACCAAGCGGGAGTAAGGGCGAGCAGTACTTC. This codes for CASSPSGSKGEQYF. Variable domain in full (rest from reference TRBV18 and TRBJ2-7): NAGVMQNPRHLVRRRGQEARLRCSPMKGHSHVYWYRQLPEEGLKFMVYLQKENIIDESGMPKERFSAEFPKEGPSILRIQQVVRGDSAAYFCASSPSGSKGEQYFGPGTRLTVT.

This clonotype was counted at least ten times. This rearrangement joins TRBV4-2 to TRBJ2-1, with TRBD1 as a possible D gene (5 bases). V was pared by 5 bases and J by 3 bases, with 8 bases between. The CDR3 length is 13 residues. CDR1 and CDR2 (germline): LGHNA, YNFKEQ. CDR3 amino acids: CASSWTLYNEQFF. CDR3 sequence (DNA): TGTGCCAGCAGCTGGACACTCTACAATGAGCAGTTCTTC.

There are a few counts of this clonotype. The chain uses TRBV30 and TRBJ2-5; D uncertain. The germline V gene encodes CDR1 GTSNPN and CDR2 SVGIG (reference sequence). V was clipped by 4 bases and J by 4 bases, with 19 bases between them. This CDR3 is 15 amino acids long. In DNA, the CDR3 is TGTGCCTGGACAAAGGGTGCGACATTACTAGAGACCCAGTACTTC. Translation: CAWTKGATLLETQYF.

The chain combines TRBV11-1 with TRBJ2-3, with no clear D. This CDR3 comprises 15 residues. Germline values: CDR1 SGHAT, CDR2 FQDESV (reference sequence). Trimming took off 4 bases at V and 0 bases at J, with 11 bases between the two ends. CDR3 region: CASSYRESSTDTQYF. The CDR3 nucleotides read TGTGCCAGCAGCTATCGCGAATCTAGCACAGATACGCAGTATTTT.

DNA for the CDR3: TGTGCCAGCAGCCGCCTAGGGGTCACAGATACGCAGTATTTT. Translated: CASSRLGVTDTQYF. The J gene is TRBJ2-3, the V gene TRBV14, with TRBD1 as a possible D gene (5 bases). Trimming shortened V by 4 bases and J by 2 bases, and 10 bases separated the two germline ends. The CDR3 runs 14 residues. CDR1 is SGHDN and CDR2 is FVKESK in the germline V gene. The variable domain in full, completed from reference TRBV14 and TRBJ2-3, reads EAGVTQFPSHSVIEKGQTVTLRCDPISGHDNLYWYRRVMGKEIKFLLHFVKESKQDESGMPNNRFLAERTGGTYSTLKVQPAELEDSGVYFCASSRLGVTDTQYFGPGTRLTVL.

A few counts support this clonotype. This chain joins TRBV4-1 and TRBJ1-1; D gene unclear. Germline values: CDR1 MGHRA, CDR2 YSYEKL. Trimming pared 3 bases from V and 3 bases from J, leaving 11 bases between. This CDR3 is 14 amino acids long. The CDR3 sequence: CASSQGLRDTEAFF. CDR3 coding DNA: TGCGCCAGCAGCCAGGGGTTGCGGGACACTGAAGCTTTCTTT.

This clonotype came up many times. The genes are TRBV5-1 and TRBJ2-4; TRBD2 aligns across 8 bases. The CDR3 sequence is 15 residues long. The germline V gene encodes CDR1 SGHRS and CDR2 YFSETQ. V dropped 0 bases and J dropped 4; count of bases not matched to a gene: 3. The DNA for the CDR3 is TGCGCCAGCAGCTTGGCCGGCGGGGGGAAAAACATTCAGTACTTC. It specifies CASSLAGGGKNIQYF. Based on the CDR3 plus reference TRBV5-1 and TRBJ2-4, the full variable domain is KAGVTQTPRYLIKTRGQQVTLSCSPISGHRSVSWYQQTPGQGLQFLFEYFSETQRNKGNFPGRFSGRQFSNSRSEMNVSTLELGDSALYLCASSLAGGGKNIQYFGAGTRLSVL.

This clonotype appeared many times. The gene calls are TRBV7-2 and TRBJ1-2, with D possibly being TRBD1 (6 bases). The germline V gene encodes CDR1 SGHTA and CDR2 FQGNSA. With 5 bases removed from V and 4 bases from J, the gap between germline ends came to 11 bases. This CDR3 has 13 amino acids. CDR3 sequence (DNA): TGTGCCAGCAGCAGACAGGCCTCCTATGGCTACACCTTC. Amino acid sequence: CASSRQASYGYTF.

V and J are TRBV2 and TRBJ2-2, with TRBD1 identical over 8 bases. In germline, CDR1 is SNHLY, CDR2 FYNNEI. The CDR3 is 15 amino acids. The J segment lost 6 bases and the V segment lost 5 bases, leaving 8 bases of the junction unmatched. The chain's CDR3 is CASSWDRSRAGELFF. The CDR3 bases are TGTGCCAGCAGTTGGGACAGGTCGAGGGCCGGGGAGCTGTTTTTT. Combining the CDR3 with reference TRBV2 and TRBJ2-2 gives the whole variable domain EPEVTQTPSHQVTQMGQEVILRCVPISNHLYFYWYRQILGQKVEFLVSFYNNEISEKSEIFDDQFSVERPDGSNFTLKIRSTKLEDSAMYFCASSWDRSRAGELFFGEGSRLTVL.

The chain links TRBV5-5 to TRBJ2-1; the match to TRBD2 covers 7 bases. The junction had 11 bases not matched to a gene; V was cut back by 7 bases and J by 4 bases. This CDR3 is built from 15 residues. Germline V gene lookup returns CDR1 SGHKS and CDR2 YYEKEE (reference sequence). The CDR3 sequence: CASSPPVGGYNEQFF. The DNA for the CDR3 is TGTGCCAGCTCCCCTCCGGTGGGAGGGTACAATGAGCAGTTCTTC.